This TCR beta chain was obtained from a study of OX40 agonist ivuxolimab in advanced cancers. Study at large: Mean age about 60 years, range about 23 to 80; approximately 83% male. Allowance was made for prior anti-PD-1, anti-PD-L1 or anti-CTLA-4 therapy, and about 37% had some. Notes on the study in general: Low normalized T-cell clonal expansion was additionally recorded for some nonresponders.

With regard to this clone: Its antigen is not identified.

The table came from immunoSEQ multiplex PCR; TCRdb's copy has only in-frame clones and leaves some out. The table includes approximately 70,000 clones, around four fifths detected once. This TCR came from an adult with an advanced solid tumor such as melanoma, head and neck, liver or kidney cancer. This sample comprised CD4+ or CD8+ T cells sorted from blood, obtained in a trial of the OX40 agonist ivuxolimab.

CDR3 bases: TGCGCCAGCAGCGGGTCTGGGATCTGGGAGACCCAGTACTTC. Its translation: CASSGSGIWETQYF. The chain joins TRBV4-1 to TRBJ2-5; D ambiguous. In germline, CDR1 is MGHRA, CDR2 YSYEKL. V was shortened by 5 bases and J by 5 bases, with 15 bases between the two germline ends. The CDR3 runs 14 residues.